The T cell receptor (beta chain) described here comes from a study of OX40 agonist ivuxolimab in advanced cancers. About the study: The dose-escalation group included hepatocellular carcinoma, melanoma, renal cell carcinoma and head and neck cancer. Two patients with cutaneous melanoma and one with hepatocellular carcinoma, three in total, showed partial responses. General observations from the study: Blood T cells, both CD4+ and CD8+, expanded clonally by week 6 at 0.1 to 3.0 mg/kg. Relatively little clonal expansion, among the lowest observed, appeared in partial responders at 0.1-3.0 mg/kg.

V lost 6 bases to trimming and J lost 3 bases; unmatched junction nucleotides: 8. The CDR3 is 14 amino acids. CDR1 MNHEY and CDR2 SVGAGI come from the germline V gene. Measured with immunoSEQ multiplex PCR; TCRdb has only the in-frame clones, and not every one. This table has more than 40,000 clones, roughly 85% appearing once. A remark on this clone: No antigen is known for it.

This chain joins TRBV6-5 and TRBJ2-7, with 7 bases matching TRBD1. This TCR was sampled from an adult with an advanced solid tumor such as melanoma, head and neck, liver or kidney cancer. The source material was CD4+ or CD8+ T cells sorted from blood, sampled in a trial of the OX40 agonist ivuxolimab. CDR3 sequence reads: CASRVLTGRYEQYF. CDR3 coding DNA: TGTGCCAGCAGAGTACTGACAGGGCGCTACGAGCAGTACTTC.